The source of this T cell receptor (beta chain) is a study of T cell responses to AZD1222 COVID-19 vaccine. Study-wide results and caveats: Spike-specific TCR breadth and depth both grew after two AZD1222 doses.

Germline loops: CDR1 SNHLY, CDR2 FYNNEI. Trimming cost V 4 bases and J 12 bases, with 15 bases left between them. The CDR3 extends over 13 amino acids. A note on this clone: Its antigen remains unknown.

Measured with immunoSEQ multiplex PCR; TCRdb has only the in-frame clones, and not every one. The sample yields around 140,000 clones, 75% to 90% seen once. The TCR was taken from an adult who received the AZD1222 COVID-19 vaccine. The chain uses TRBV2 and TRBJ1-4; D not certain. The source was peripheral blood, collected 28 days after the second AZD1222 dose. The CDR3 is CASSGLGGIELFF. The CDR3 DNA is TGTGCCAGCAGTGGGTTAGGAGGGATCGAACTGTTTTTT. Full variable domain (outside the CDR3, taken from reference TRBV2 and TRBJ1-4): EPEVTQTPSHQVTQMGQEVILRCVPISNHLYFYWYRQILGQKVEFLVSFYNNEISEKSEIFDDQFSVERPDGSNFTLKIRSTKLEDSAMYFCASSGLGGIELFFGSGTQLSVL.